This T cell receptor beta chain was recorded in a study of cytomegalovirus exposure and HLA in healthy donors. The CDR3 contains 13 residues. Germline V gene data show CDR1 as SGHDT and CDR2 as YYEEEE. Trimming at V came to 1 base and at J to 2 bases, leaving 0 bases not matched to a gene. PCR employed 60 Vbeta and 13 Jbeta primers. Clones were sequenced by immunoSEQ multiplex PCR, and TCRdb holds only the in-frame ones, with some missing. The data contain about 84,000 clones, around 80% of them singletons. The chain has TRBV5-6 and TRBJ2-7; 7 bases match TRBD1. Sequenced input: PBMCs. The receptor was isolated from a male donor in good health and CMV-seropositive. Here the CDR3 DNA reads TGTGCCAGCAGCTTGCAGGGGGCCTACGAGCAGTACTTC. Translation gives CASSLQGAYEQYF.